What follows is one TCR beta chain and its context. Its antigen has not been determined. No base quality values were provided; no much bigger clone lies one nucleotide off. Per the publication, the time point label means: week 35, safety follow-up. A 20-mer mutant IDH1 peptide at 300 micrograms in Montanide made up each vaccine dose, which was injected subcutaneously together with topical imiquimod. Eight vaccinations were administered to patients in weeks 1, 3, 5, 7, 11, 15, 19 and 23, corresponding to visits V03 through V10. The donors had newly diagnosed IDH1-mutant astrocytomas of WHO grade 3 or 4 that showed loss of nuclear ATRX. The samples were drawn from NOA16, a multicentre, single-arm, open-label phase I trial in Germany that tested a mutant IDH1 peptide vaccine in humans for the first time. Genomic DNA for TCRB sequencing was isolated from EDTA blood with the DNeasy Blood and Tissue Kit.

This specimen belongs to a study of a mutant IDH1 vaccine in newly diagnosed glioma (dated by TCRdb to the early 2020s). About the study as a whole: In the chemotherapy-containing groups, vaccination started alongside temozolomide cycles, whereas in patients who had radiotherapy alone it started 4-6 weeks after radiotherapy. Of the 25 to 40 patients who were treated, 62.5% were male and about 40% were female, and the mean age was approximately 40 years. Visit V12 was the week-35 safety follow-up and visit V13 was the week-47 end of study. Longitudinal TCRB deep sequencing was done for some 25 treated patients, wherever samples were available for exploratory analyses. Peripheral blood was drawn at six visits: V03 (baseline), V05, V07, V10, V12 and V13. Prior to enrollment, patients had been given standard therapy consisting of radiotherapy alone, temozolomide alone, or radiochemotherapy with temozolomide, with the combination given to most patients.

The CDR3, cysteine through phenylalanine, is 13 amino acids long. This entry keeps only the CDR3 DNA: 39 bases, framed from base 1. Looking up the germline V gene yields CDR1 MRHNA and CDR2 SNTAGT. V is pared back by 6 bases and J by 5 bases, with 13 bases lying between the germline termini. Overall study outcomes, separate from this receptor: Across multiple MHC alleles, vaccine-induced immune responses were seen in 90% to 95% of patients. It was noted by the authors that analyses of patient blood samples could not be reproduced owing to sample limitations. Pseudoprogression appeared unrelated to alterations in the top peripheral T cell clonotypes detected by TCRB sequencing. PBMC samples for TCRB deep sequencing were selected based on availability.

Library preparation used the immunoSEQ multiplex PCR assay. Following the manufacturer's protocol, the hsTCRB Kit was used to amplify rearranged TCR beta chain sequences. An Illumina MiSeq was used to sequence the TCRB libraries. From the authors' description of their analysis: Demultiplexing, trimming and gene mapping were performed with the kit vendor's proprietary platform. TCRdb mirrors the immuneACCESS table, restricted to in-frame sequences. Some clones are absent from its copies; in checked studies, under half trace to an unresolved V gene, and the reason for the others is unknown. V, J and clone size are those of that table, while D and trimming were read from the DNA. This sample is represented by some 31,000 clones; 60% to 85% of them were singletons. The ten largest clones represent approximately 9.4% of the sample.

The source material was PBMCs, sampled from a glioma patient whose treatment included an IDH1 peptide vaccine. The rearranged segments are TRBV6-4 and TRBJ1-1; the best D guess is TRBD1, with 6 bases matching. The TCR was taken from a woman in her twenties or thirties with glioma. Some clones in this sample may be carry-over from other donors' samples. Read as DNA, the sequence is TGTGCCAGCAGCCGGATAGGGGGGACTGAAGCTTTCTTT. Its protein is CASSRIGGTEAFF.